The sequence of this TCR beta chain was determined in a study of blood T cell repertoires in COVID-19. Study summary: In each case, the material was cDNA or gDNA derived from T cells, B-cell-depleted T cells, or PBMCs.

Only in-frame clones appear in the TCRdb table, and some are missing; sequencing was by immunoSEQ multiplex PCR. The sample shows about 190,000 clones, around four fifths of them seen only once. Germline V gives CDR1 MNHEY, CDR2 SVGAGI. The CDR3 has 10 residues. Trimming removed 8 bases at V and 5 bases at J, with 6 bases between. Sequenced sample: peripheral blood. This sequence was found in a woman older than 75 with active or convalescent COVID-19. The rearrangement joins TRBV6-5 to TRBJ2-5; D remains ambiguous. The CDR3 DNA sequence: TGTGCCAGCCTACTGGAGACCCAGTACTTC. It encodes CASLLETQYF.